These 10 T cell receptor beta chains were sequenced from one sample in a study of cytomegalovirus exposure and HLA in healthy donors. Vbeta (60) and Jbeta (13) primers were used in the PCR. Clones were sequenced by immunoSEQ multiplex PCR, and TCRdb holds only the in-frame ones, with some missing. This sample carries roughly 100,000 clones, less than 80% of them seen once, and the ten largest clones take about 2%. The sample taken for sequencing was PBMCs. These receptors all stem from a man aged 35-49 years in good health and CMV-seronegative.

This clone was counted a few times. The rearrangement uses TRBV29-1 and TRBJ1-6; TRBD1 aligns across 7 bases. V lost 5 bases and J lost 10; bases outside the gene matches: 8. The CDR3 has 13 residues. Per germline, CDR1 SQVTM and CDR2 ANQGSEA. The CDR3 reads CSVRETGSSPLHF. Here the CDR3 DNA reads TGCAGCGTTCGTGAGACAGGGTCCTCACCCCTCCACTTT. The variable domain in full, with the rest retrieved from reference TRBV29-1 and TRBJ1-6, is SAVISQKPSRDICQRGTSLTIQCQVDSQVTMMFWYRQQPGQSLTLIATANQGSEATYESGFVIDKFPISRPNLTFSTLTVSNMSPEDSSIYLCSVRETGSSPLHFGNGTRLTVT.

J is TRBJ2-3 and V is TRBV7-9; possibly TRBD1 for D (5 bases). The CDR3 consists of 15 residues. Trimming pared 1 base from V and 0 bases from J, leaving 8 bases between. CDR1 is SEHNR and CDR2 is FQNEAQ in the germline V gene (reference sequence). The DNA of the CDR3 is TGTGCCAGCAGCTTAGTTAGGGGAAGCACAGATACGCAGTATTTT. Protein product: CASSLVRGSTDTQYF. Supplemented by reference TRBV7-9 and TRBJ2-3, the full variable domain reads DTGVSQNPRHKITKRGQNVTFRCDPISEHNRLYWYRQTLGQGPEFLTYFQNEAQLEKSRLLSDRFSAERPKGSFSTLEIQRTEQGDSAMYLCASSLVRGSTDTQYFGPGTRLTVL.

The rearrangement joins TRBV5-1 to TRBJ2-7; 8 bases match TRBD1. Germline CDR1 reads SGHRS; CDR2 reads YFSETQ. The CDR3 totals 15 residues. V lost 3 bases and J lost 0; bases outside the gene matches: 5. The CDR3, as DNA: TGCGCCAGCAGCTCAACCGGACAGGGCTCCTACGAGCAGTACTTC. It codes for CASSSTGQGSYEQYF.

The V call is TRBV19, the J call TRBJ1-2; unclear D gene. V was cut by 1 base and J by 0 bases, with 9 bases left in between. The CDR3 extends over 15 amino acids. Germline V lookup: CDR1 LNHDA, CDR2 SQIVND (reference sequence). DNA of the CDR3: TGTGCCAGTAGTATAGGACATACCGCTAACTATGGCTACACCTTC. Translating it yields CASSIGHTANYGYTF.

The V and J genes are TRBV6-6 and TRBJ1-5; tentative D call: TRBD1 (5 bases). The CDR3 is 14 amino acids. Germline V gene sequence: CDR1 MNHNY, CDR2 SVGAGI (reference sequence). V was shortened by 6 bases and J by 3 bases, with 12 bases between the two germline ends. CDR3 nucleotides: TGTGCCAGCAGGGAGGGACTCTTCAATCAGCCCCAGCATTTT. Protein product: CASREGLFNQPQHF.

CDR3 nucleotide sequence: TGTGCCAGCAGCTACAGGGGATACTTCGGCAATGAGCAGTTCTTC. Translated, it gives CASSYRGYFGNEQFF. This chain connects TRBV28 to TRBJ2-1; 7 bases are shared with TRBD1. Trimming took 6 bases from V and 6 from J; bases not matched to a gene: 11. In germline, CDR1 is MDHEN, CDR2 SYDVKM. The CDR3 length is 15 residues.

This clone occurred once. V is TRBV11-2 and J is TRBJ1-6, with a possible D match to TRBD1 (5 bases). There are 12 residues in the CDR3. The germline V gene encodes CDR1 SGHAT and CDR2 FQNNGV. V lost 1 base to trimming and J lost 16 bases, with 11 bases between them. The CDR3 region has the DNA TGTGCCAGCAGCTTAGCTTTCAGGGTTCTCCACTTT. This encodes CASSLAFRVLHF.

The chain employs TRBV27 and TRBJ2-7; D remains ambiguous. The CDR3 consists of 16 residues. CDR1 MNHEY and CDR2 SMNVEV come from the germline V gene (reference sequence). The V and J ends lost 3 bases and 6 bases respectively, with 21 bases between them. CDR3 in DNA: TGTGCCAGCAGTTTGGATAACCGACGGGTAAACATCGAGCAGTACTTC. It codes for CASSLDNRRVNIEQYF.

This clone was found a few times. The chain carries TRBV7-2 and TRBJ2-3; 7 bases are shared with TRBD2. Germline values: CDR1 SGHTA, CDR2 FQGNSA. This CDR3 spans 17 amino acids. Trimming took 2 bases from V and 5 from J; bases not matched to a gene: 13. As DNA, the CDR3 is TGTGCCAGCAGCTTACGGTTCAGCGGGGATAGCGGAGATACGCAGTATTTT. It yields the protein CASSLRFSGDSGDTQYF.

V usage is TRBV7-9 and J usage is TRBJ2-3; possible D gene TRBD2, 5 bases. CDR3 length equals 16 residues. The ends were cut back, 5 bases at V and 3 bases at J, with 18 bases in the middle. CDR1 and CDR2 (germline): SEHNR, FQNEAQ (reference sequence). CDR3 nucleotide sequence: TGTGCCAGCAGCCCCACCCACGGAACGGGGACAGATACGCAGTATTTT. Translation: CASSPTHGTGTDTQYF. Supplemented by reference TRBV7-9 and TRBJ2-3, the full variable domain reads DTGVSQNPRHKITKRGQNVTFRCDPISEHNRLYWYRQTLGQGPEFLTYFQNEAQLEKSRLLSDRFSAERPKGSFSTLEIQRTEQGDSAMYLCASSPTHGTGTDTQYFGPGTRLTVL.